Reported below is one T cell receptor beta chain. As yet, its antigen is unknown. The CDR3 has 11 residues. Germline lookup yields CDR1 DFQATT and CDR2 SNEGSKA (reference sequence). Trimming took 6 bases from V and 6 from J, leaving 8 bases between them. This sample was included in a study of T-cell reconstitution after alpha-beta-depleted transplantation in children. Unique molecular identifiers featured in how the TCRbeta library was prepared. TCRdb used MiXCR to reprocess the PCR reads, holding one entry per CDR3 protein. The sample has about 580,000 distinct CDR3 sequences, 23% seen once. General study points: By one year post-transplant, T-cell counts and diversity largely arose from T cells that were newly produced. From surviving recipient T cells and thymic progenitors came the high day-60 TCRbeta diversity observed in some patients. About two months after transplant, alpha-beta T cells reportedly came from several hundred expanded graft clones.

The chain recombines TRBV20-1 with TRBJ2-2; D is possibly TRBD2 (5 bases). The source is a boy in the first two years of life who had a stem cell transplant for acute myeloid leukemia, so the T cells may come from the graft donor. Sequencing used PBMCs, mostly from graft donor cells, obtained 360 days after TCRalphabeta/CD19-depleted stem cell transplant. The CDR3, as DNA: TGCAGTGCAGCCGGGGCCGGGGAGCTGTTTTTT. Its translation is CSAAGAGELFF.